This T cell receptor (beta chain) was captured in a study of tumour-infiltrating T cells in Burkitt lymphoma. The J segment lost 5 bases and the V segment lost 4 bases, leaving 2 bases of the junction unmatched. Germline assignment: CDR1 MGHRA and CDR2 YSYEKL. This CDR3 contains 13 residues. Here immunoSEQ multiplex PCR was the method, and the copy in TCRdb shows in-frame clones only, minus some. Of more than 2,500 clones in the sample, roughly three quarters were seen once. The chain uses TRBV4-1 and TRBJ2-5; 9 bases line up with TRBD1. The sequence was collected from a human donor with diffuse large B-cell lymphoma. The sequenced material came from tumor tissue. The CDR3 sequence is CASSPTGGETQYF. The CDR3 DNA is TGCGCCAGCAGCCCGACAGGGGGTGAGACCCAGTACTTC.